The 20 T cell receptor beta chains listed next were all sequenced from one sample in a study of T cell responses to AZD1222 COVID-19 vaccine. Assay used: immunoSEQ multiplex PCR; TCRdb lists only in-frame clones, some missing. The sample has some 100,000 clones; 70% to 90% are singletons. Sequences were derived from peripheral blood, sampled 28 days after the second AZD1222 dose. The receptors derive from an adult who received the AZD1222 COVID-19 vaccine.

The sample holds one count of this clone. The chain combines TRBV7-2 with TRBJ2-7; 8 nucleotides line up with TRBD1. V gave up 3 bases and J gave up 2 bases; unmatched junction bases: 9. CDR3 length equals 16 residues. The germline gives CDR1 SGHTA, CDR2 FQGNSA. The CDR3 region is CASSFPTGGGPYEQYF. As DNA, the CDR3 is TGTGCCAGCAGCTTCCCAACAGGGGGTGGACCCTACGAGCAGTACTTC.

The chain has TRBV14 and TRBJ1-6; 7 bases align to TRBD1. Germline values: CDR1 SGHDN, CDR2 FVKESK. V lost 4 bases, J lost 9 bases, and 6 bases stayed unmatched. CDR3 size: 14 residues. Here the CDR3 DNA reads TGTGCCAGCAGCCTCGGACAGGCTTCTTCACCCCTCCACTTT. It yields the protein CASSLGQASSPLHF.

The genes are TRBV25-1 and TRBJ1-1; D ambiguous. Between the trimmed V and J ends, which lost 7 bases and 9 bases, there was a span of 9 bases. The CDR3 extends over 10 amino acids. CDR1 is MGHDK and CDR2 is SYGVNS in the germline V gene. The CDR3 nucleotides read TGTGCCAGCATGCCGGGTAAAGCTTTCTTT. Translated, it gives CASMPGKAFF.

The rearrangement links TRBV5-4 to TRBJ1-2; possible D gene TRBD1, 5 bases. Germline CDR1 is SGHNT and CDR2 is YYREEE (reference sequence). Trimming pared 4 bases from V and 4 bases from J, leaving 17 bases between. The CDR3 runs 15 residues. The CDR3 spells CASSTPQGTLYGYTF. CDR3 nucleotide sequence: TGTGCCAGCAGCACACCACAAGGGACCCTCTATGGCTACACCTTC.

This clone was picked up one time. The chain combines TRBV13 with TRBJ2-7, with 9 bases that match TRBD1. This CDR3 spans 15 amino acids. V shed 5 bases, J shed 5 bases, and the junction held 10 bases outside the gene matches. Looked up from germline, CDR1 is PRHDT and CDR2 is FYEKMQ (reference sequence). CDR3 protein: CASSPLTGQGNEQYF. In DNA form, the CDR3 reads TGTGCCAGCAGCCCATTAACGGGACAGGGAAACGAGCAGTACTTC.

This chain links TRBV6-2 or TRBV6-3 with TRBJ1-1; D not certain. Germline CDR1 reads MNHEY; CDR2 reads SVGEGT. CDR3 length: 13 amino acids. V was trimmed by 4 bases and J by 6 bases, leaving 12 bases between them. The CDR3 DNA reads as TGTGCCAGCAGTTCTTGGCAGGCCCCTGAAGCTTTCTTT. Protein sequence: CASSSWQAPEAFF.

This chain joins TRBV14 and TRBJ2-1; no clear D. Trimming pared 2 bases from V and 4 bases from J, leaving 9 bases between. This CDR3 is 14 amino acids long. CDR1 is SGHDN and CDR2 is FVKESK in the germline V gene. CDR3 nucleotides: TGTGCCAGCAGCCAAATAGGGTATTACAATGAGCAGTTCTTC. Its protein is CASSQIGYYNEQFF.

This chain uses TRBV7-9 with TRBJ1-1; 9 bases fit TRBD1. V gave up 7 bases and J gave up 0 bases; unmatched junction bases: 6. The CDR3 sequence is 15 residues long. Germline CDR1 reads SEHNR; CDR2 reads FQNEAQ (reference sequence). CDR3 nucleotides: TGTGCCAGCATACAACAGGGGGCGGTGAACACTGAAGCTTTCTTT. It yields the protein CASIQQGAVNTEAFF.

This clone was detected a few times. The rearrangement links TRBV27 to TRBJ2-2, with TRBD1 matching over 7 bases. Trimming at V came to 7 bases and at J to 5 bases, leaving 10 bases not matched to a gene. Looked up from germline, CDR1 is MNHEY and CDR2 is SMNVEV (reference sequence). This CDR3 has 15 amino acids. CDR3: CASKSADRETGELFF. CDR3 in DNA: TGTGCCAGCAAGTCGGCAGACAGGGAGACCGGGGAGCTGTTTTTT.

This sequence joins TRBV18 and TRBJ1-5; weak D call: TRBD1 (6 bases). Germline CDR1 reads KGHSH; CDR2 reads LQKENI. The germline V and J ends were trimmed by 3 bases and 6 bases, with 15 bases remaining between them. CDR3 length equals 15 residues. The CDR3 region has the DNA TGTGCCAGCTCACCCACTGGTCGGGGGGCTCAGCCCCAGCATTTT. It translates to CASSPTGRGAQPQHF.

This rearrangement joins TRBV7-2 to TRBJ1-6; possibly TRBD1 for D (6 bases). The CDR3 totals 13 residues. V lost 5 bases and J lost 7, with 9 bases in between. Germline assignment: CDR1 SGHTA and CDR2 FQGNSA. CDR3 DNA: TGTGCCAGCAGCAACAGGGCGAATTCACCCCTCCACTTT. It translates to CASSNRANSPLHF.

The rearrangement joins TRBV5-4 to TRBJ2-4, with TRBD1 matching over 11 bases. The V gene end was trimmed by 4 bases and the J gene end by 1 base; junction bases not matched to a gene: 7. Looked up from germline, CDR1 is SGHNT and CDR2 is YYREEE (reference sequence). This CDR3 contains 17 residues. The CDR3 is CASSPDRGRLAKNIQYF. CDR3 sequence (DNA): TGTGCCAGCAGCCCGGACAGGGGGCGCTTGGCCAAAAACATTCAGTACTTC.

The rearrangement joins TRBV4-2 to TRBJ1-6; 8 bases are a match to TRBD1. CDR3 size: 16 residues. V shed 5 bases, J shed 8 bases, and the junction held 11 bases outside the gene matches. Germline CDR1 LGHNA, CDR2 YNFKEQ. The CDR3 nucleotides are TGTGCCAGCAGCGATATCCCGGGACAGGTGGATTCACCCCTCCACTTT. As protein: CASSDIPGQVDSPLHF.

In DNA, the CDR3 is TGTGCCAGCAGCCAAGATCGCGGACCCCGGGAGACCCAGTACTTC. As protein: CASSQDRGPRETQYF. The chain combines TRBV4-2 with TRBJ2-5; the D is unclear. The CDR3 sequence is 15 residues long. Trimming removed 0 bases at V and 5 bases at J, with 13 bases between. Germline V lookup: CDR1 LGHNA, CDR2 YNFKEQ.

The chain couples TRBV18 to TRBJ2-2; tentatively, D is TRBD2 (5 bases). Germline CDR1 reads KGHSH; CDR2 reads LQKENI. V lost 6 bases, J lost 7 bases, and 15 bases lay in between. CDR3 length: 14 amino acids. As DNA, the CDR3 is TGTGCCAGCTCCCGCCGGGGAGAATACGGGGAGCTGTTTTTT. Translating gives CASSRRGEYGELFF.

The table lists this clone with a few counts. The chain is built from TRBV9 and TRBJ1-2, with D perhaps matching TRBD1 (5 bases). The ends were cut back, 3 bases at V and 0 bases at J, with 9 bases in the middle. Looked up from germline, CDR1 is SGDLS and CDR2 is YYNGEE. There are 14 residues in the CDR3. CDR3 in DNA: TGTGCCAGCAGCGCCGGACAATCTAACTATGGCTACACCTTC. Translating gives CASSAGQSNYGYTF.

This rearrangement joins TRBV11-2 to TRBJ2-1; D remains unclear. The CDR3 has 13 amino acids. Germline V gives CDR1 SGHAT, CDR2 FQNNGV. With 2 bases removed from V and 10 bases from J, the gap between germline ends came to 12 bases. The CDR3 protein is CASSLWRGEEQFF. The CDR3 DNA sequence: TGTGCCAGCAGCTTATGGCGAGGAGAAGAGCAGTTCTTC.

This sequence joins TRBV7-8 and TRBJ2-1; no clear D. Trimming stripped 1 base from V and 6 bases from J, with 10 bases between. Germline assignment: CDR1 SGHVS and CDR2 FQNEAQ. This CDR3 has 14 amino acids. As DNA, the CDR3 is TGTGCCAGCAGCTTAGGGGTCCCTAGCAATGAGCAGTTCTTC. This sequence encodes CASSLGVPSNEQFF.

V and J are TRBV7-2 and TRBJ2-7; D is unclear. V lost 3 bases to trimming and J lost 4 bases, with 7 bases between them. This CDR3 is built from 12 residues. The germline gives CDR1 SGHTA, CDR2 FQGNSA. CDR3 loop: CASSLTRYEQYF. The CDR3 DNA sequence: TGTGCCAGCAGCTTGACCAGGTACGAGCAGTACTTC.

The chain employs TRBV6-1 and TRBJ1-2, with 7 bases identical to TRBD1. The CDR3 sequence is 16 residues long. Looked up from germline, CDR1 is MNHNS and CDR2 is SASEGT. The trim removed 4 bases at V and 5 bases at J, leaving 13 bases unmatched. The CDR3 DNA is TGTGCCAGCAGTGCAACCCCCTGGGACAGTTTTTATGGCTACACCTTC. As protein: CASSATPWDSFYGYTF.